This passage covers 21 T cell receptor beta chains from one sample sequenced in a study of cytomegalovirus exposure and HLA in healthy donors. PCR was performed using 60 Vbeta and 13 Jbeta primers. Method: immunoSEQ multiplex PCR; TCRdb's copy keeps in-frame clones and lacks some. This sample has about 75,000 clones, with roughly 88% found just once. Sequences were obtained from PBMCs. All receptors derive from an older man in good health and CMV-seropositive.

Here the CDR3 reads CASSRYSGTYEQYF. The CDR3 nucleotides are TGTGCCAGCAGTCGGTATTCAGGGACCTACGAGCAGTACTTC. J is TRBJ2-7 and V is TRBV28; perhaps TRBD1 as D (5 bases). The CDR3 spans 14 residues. The V end lost 5 bases, the J end lost 2 bases, and 13 bases lay between the germline ends. The germline CDR1 and CDR2 sequences are MDHEN and SYDVKM.

J is TRBJ2-7 and V is TRBV10-1, with D perhaps matching TRBD2 (6 bases). The V gene's germline CDR1 is WNHNN and CDR2 SYGVQD (reference sequence). The CDR3 runs 15 residues. The germline V and J ends were trimmed by 3 bases and 5 bases, with 17 bases remaining between them. CDR3 amino acids: CASSESGRERNEQYF. The CDR3 DNA sequence: TGCGCCAGCAGTGAAAGTGGTCGGGAGCGCAACGAGCAGTACTTC.

The chain carries TRBV6-1 and TRBJ1-6; D gene ambiguous. The CDR3 totals 12 residues. Trimming stripped 8 bases from V and 7 bases from J, with 9 bases between. CDR1 and CDR2 from the germline V gene are MNHNS and SASEGT. The CDR3 DNA reads TGTGCCAGCTCGGGAGGGAATTCACCCCTCCACTTT. Translating gives CASSGGNSPLHF.

In its sample, this clone was seen a few times. The genes are TRBV6-5 and TRBJ1-6; weak D call: TRBD1 (6 bases). The CDR3 covers 15 residues. The V gene's germline CDR1 is MNHEY and CDR2 SVGAGI. Trimming removed 3 bases at V and 10 bases at J, with 16 bases between. CDR3 in amino acids: CASSYWGGAGSPLHF. CDR3 nucleotide sequence: TGTGCCAGCAGTTATTGGGGGGGCGCCGGGTCACCCCTCCACTTT.

The genes are TRBV12-5 and TRBJ1-5; weak D call: TRBD1 (5 bases). Trimming took 7 bases from V and 2 from J, leaving 15 bases between them. Germline CDR1 reads LGHNT; CDR2 reads FRNRAP. The CDR3 has 15 residues. CDR3 coding DNA: TGTGCTAGTGCCCCGGGGGAGGGCGGCAATCAGCCCCAGCATTTT. This codes for CASAPGEGGNQPQHF. The variable domain in full, completed from reference TRBV12-5 and TRBJ1-5, reads DARVTQTPRHKVTEMGQEVTMRCQPILGHNTVFWYRQTMMQGLELLAYFRNRAPLDDSGMPKDRFSAEMPDATLATLKIQPSEPRDSAVYFCASAPGEGGNQPQHFGDGTRLSIL.

J is TRBJ2-3 and V is TRBV5-1, with TRBD2 matching 8 bases. CDR1 is SGHRS, CDR2 YFSETQ, per germline. Trimming took 1 base from V and 1 from J; bases not matched to a gene: 5. The CDR3 is made up of 16 amino acids. CDR3 residues: CASSLLTSGGTDTQYF. CDR3 DNA sequence: TGCGCCAGCAGCTTGCTAACTAGCGGCGGCACAGATACGCAGTATTTT.

V and J are TRBV14 and TRBJ1-3; D remains unclear. V lost 1 base and J 10 bases, leaving 8 bases between the germline ends. CDR1 is SGHDN and CDR2 is FVKESK in the germline V gene. The CDR3 spans 12 residues. In DNA form, the CDR3 reads TGTGCCAGCAGCCAAGTTCCCCCGACCATATATTTT. Amino acid sequence: CASSQVPPTIYF.

This clone appeared once. The chain couples TRBV7-3 to TRBJ1-1; 8 nucleotides align to TRBD1. Looked up from germline, CDR1 is SGHTA and CDR2 is FQGTGA. The V and J ends lost 2 bases and 4 bases, in that order; junction bases with no gene match: 0. This CDR3 is 13 amino acids long. Here the CDR3 reads CASSLGQGTEAFF. The CDR3 DNA sequence: TGTGCCAGCAGCTTAGGACAGGGCACTGAAGCTTTCTTT.

The gene calls are TRBV19 and TRBJ2-1, with TRBD2 matching over 10 bases. Losses at the gene ends were 8 bases for V and 9 bases for J; bases not matched to a gene: 10. The germline V gene encodes CDR1 LNHDA and CDR2 SQIVND (reference sequence). This CDR3 region has 14 residues. CDR3 in DNA: TGTGCCAGTCGGACTAGCGGCCCTTCACGTGAGCAGTTCTTC. It is translated as CASRTSGPSREQFF.

The chain carries TRBV20-1 and TRBJ2-5; D is uncertain. Trimming took off 3 bases at V and 7 bases at J, with 9 bases between the two ends. This CDR3 has 11 amino acids. The germline V gene encodes CDR1 DFQATT and CDR2 SNEGSKA (reference sequence). CDR3 region: CSARIEVTQYF. Written as DNA, the CDR3 is TGCAGTGCTAGGATAGAAGTGACCCAGTACTTC.

This clone was seen more than once but under ten times. The rearrangement links TRBV20-1 to TRBJ2-1; D remains unclear. Trimming stripped 6 bases from V and 8 bases from J, with 11 bases between. The CDR3 contains 11 residues. Germline CDR1 and CDR2: DFQATT and SNEGSKA (reference sequence). The CDR3: CSAPANYEQFF. Written as DNA, the CDR3 is TGCAGTGCCCCTGCCAACTATGAGCAGTTCTTC.

The chain combines TRBV19 with TRBJ1-4; tentatively, D is TRBD1 (6 bases). The CDR3 runs to 14 residues. V lost 3 bases and J 8 bases, leaving 13 bases between the germline ends. Germline loops: CDR1 LNHDA, CDR2 SQIVND (reference sequence). CDR3 sequence (DNA): TGTGCCAGTAGTATTGAGGTCCAGGGGGAAAAACTGTTTTTT. Translated, it gives CASSIEVQGEKLFF.

This chain connects TRBV6-5 to TRBJ1-1; maybe TRBD1 (6 bases). V shed 6 bases and J shed 6 bases, with 17 bases lying between them. The germline CDR1 and CDR2 sequences are MNHEY and SVGAGI. CDR3 size: 14 residues. The CDR3, as DNA: TGTGCCAGCAGGGATTACAGGGAAAGGCCTGAAGCTTTCTTT. As protein: CASRDYRERPEAFF.

This chain uses TRBV5-6 with TRBJ2-3, with TRBD2 matching over 8 bases. The CDR3 totals 16 residues. Germline V CDR1 and CDR2: SGHDT, YYEEEE. V gave up 2 bases and J gave up 6 bases; unmatched junction bases: 11. The CDR3 coding sequence is TGTGCCAGCAGCTTTGGGTACAGCGGGGGTGCCGATACGCAGTATTTT. It translates to CASSFGYSGGADTQYF.

V and J are TRBV5-1 and TRBJ1-2; 7 bases are shared with TRBD1. The trim removed 7 bases at V and 3 bases at J, leaving 9 bases unmatched. Germline V CDR1 and CDR2: SGHRS, YFSETQ. CDR3 size: 14 residues. CDR3 DNA: TGCGCCAGCTACAGGGGTCCCGCGGACTATGGCTACACCTTC. Amino acids: CASYRGPADYGYTF.

The chain combines TRBV30 with TRBJ2-7; 9 nucleotides agree with TRBD1. V gave up 3 bases and J gave up 7 bases; unmatched junction bases: 4. This CDR3 is built from 12 residues. Looked up from germline, CDR1 is GTSNPN and CDR2 is SVGIG (reference sequence). The CDR3 DNA reads TGTGCCTGGAGCCGGACAGGGGAAGAGCAGTACTTC. Translation: CAWSRTGEEQYF.

The chain combines TRBV13 with TRBJ2-4; 8 nucleotides align to TRBD2. This CDR3 region has 15 residues. V shed 5 bases and J 6 bases; nucleotides not matched to a gene: 9. From germline, CDR1 is PRHDT and CDR2 FYEKMQ (reference sequence). As DNA, the CDR3 is TGTGCCAGCAGCGTCGGGGGGGCCTTAGGAAACATTCAGTACTTC. Encoded protein: CASSVGGALGNIQYF. The whole variable domain, filled in from reference TRBV13 and TRBJ2-4, reads AAGVIQSPRHLIKEKRETATLKCYPIPRHDTVYWYQQGPGQDPQFLISFYEKMQSDKGSIPDRFSAQQFSDYHSELNMSSLELGDSALYFCASSVGGALGNIQYFGAGTRLSVL.

V usage is TRBV28 and J usage is TRBJ1-4; 9 nucleotides agree with TRBD1. Germline CDR1 and CDR2: MDHEN and SYDVKM. V dropped 8 bases and J dropped 8; count of bases not matched to a gene: 9. The CDR3 length is 14 residues. CDR3 in amino acids: CASLDRTGDEKLFF. DNA of the CDR3: TGTGCCAGCTTGGATCGGACAGGGGACGAAAAACTGTTTTTT.

V and J are TRBV10-2 and TRBJ2-2, with TRBD2 matching over 8 bases. Germline CDR1 reads WSHSY; CDR2 reads SAAADI. CDR3 length: 17 amino acids. Trimming removed 3 bases from V and 0 bases from J; junction bases left unmatched: 6. In DNA form, the CDR3 reads TGCGCCAGCAGTGATGCTCCGGGACTAGCGAACACCGGGGAGCTGTTTTTT. Protein: CASSDAPGLANTGELFF.

The chain is built from TRBV7-2 and TRBJ2-3, with D unresolved. This CDR3 has 11 amino acids. CDR1 is SGHTA, CDR2 FQGNSA, per germline. V gave up 5 bases and J gave up 7 bases, with 7 bases separating them. CDR3 sequence (DNA): TGTGCCAGCAGCCCGGGTTATACGCAGTATTTT. Amino acid sequence: CASSPGYTQYF.

The genes are TRBV30 and TRBJ1-6; a possible D gene is TRBD1 (5 bases). Germline values: CDR1 GTSNPN, CDR2 SVGIG (reference sequence). This CDR3 spans 13 amino acids. With 1 base removed from V and 10 bases from J, the gap between germline ends came to 11 bases. The CDR3 nucleotides read TGTGCCTGGAGTGCCTCGGGGGGATCACCCCTCCACTTT. Translating gives CAWSASGGSPLHF.